A selection of T cell receptor beta chains follows, all from one sample in a study of blood T cell repertoires in COVID-19. TCRdb's copy holds only in-frame clones and misses some; the assay was immunoSEQ multiplex PCR. In the table there are approximately 180,000 clones, 88% of which are singletons. The material sequenced was peripheral blood. Every receptor here comes from a man aged 35-49 years with active or convalescent COVID-19. Each CDR3 is given with its conserved first and last residue. Each record gives: clone size, J gene, V gene, D gene, CDR3 protein, CDR3 DNA. D genes are given only for firm matches. For some rows the clone size is stated as once, few or many, or as a class when expanded; others skip it.

clone size: -; J gene: TRBJ1-5; V gene: TRBV3-1/TRBV3-2; D gene: -; CDR3 protein: CASSQSSVGYGNQPQHF; CDR3 DNA: TGTGCCAGCAGCCAATCAAGCGTCGGTTATGGCAATCAGCCCCAGCATTTT
clone size: -; J gene: TRBJ1-1; V gene: TRBV19; D gene: TRBD1; CDR3 protein: CASSGRGANTEAFF; CDR3 DNA: TGTGCCAGTAGTGGCAGGGGGGCGAACACTGAAGCTTTCTTT
clone size: -; J gene: TRBJ2-7; V gene: TRBV5-1; D gene: -; CDR3 protein: CASSRTQGLPEQYF; CDR3 DNA: TGCGCCAGCAGCCGCACCCAGGGTTTGCCCGAGCAGTACTTC
clone size: -; J gene: TRBJ1-6; V gene: TRBV5-6; D gene: -; CDR3 protein: CASSSDISPLHF; CDR3 DNA: TGTGCCAGCAGCTCGGACATTTCACCCCTCCACTTT
clone size: once; J gene: TRBJ2-7; V gene: TRBV10-3; D gene: -; CDR3 protein: CAISPVGFDEQYF; CDR3 DNA: TGTGCCATCAGCCCCGTCGGGTTCGACGAGCAGTACTTC
clone size: -; J gene: TRBJ1-6; V gene: TRBV11-3; D gene: -; CDR3 protein: CASSNIQGVSPLHF; CDR3 DNA: TGTGCCAGCAGCAACATACAGGGCGTCTCACCCCTCCACTTT
clone size: -; J gene: TRBJ2-1; V gene: TRBV24-1; D gene: -; CDR3 protein: CATSPGYGFFEEQFF; CDR3 DNA: TGTGCCACCAGCCCTGGGTACGGGTTTTTTGAGGAGCAGTTCTTC
clone size: -; J gene: TRBJ2-7; V gene: TRBV18; D gene: -; CDR3 protein: CASSPRATSYEQYF; CDR3 DNA: TGTGCCAGCTCACCACGGGCGACCTCCTACGAGCAGTACTTC
clone size: -; J gene: TRBJ2-7; V gene: TRBV6-2/TRBV6-3; D gene: TRBD1; CDR3 protein: CASSQGGTGVYEQYF; CDR3 DNA: TGTGCCAGCAGTCAAGGGGGGACAGGGGTGTACGAGCAGTACTTC
clone size: -; J gene: TRBJ1-2; V gene: TRBV6-4; D gene: TRBD1; CDR3 protein: CASSERGHSDGYTF; CDR3 DNA: TGTGCCAGCAGTGAAAGGGGGCATTCGGATGGCTACACCTTC
clone size: -; J gene: TRBJ1-4; V gene: TRBV3-1/TRBV3-2; D gene: TRBD1; CDR3 protein: CASSRAGTVNEKLFF; CDR3 DNA: TGTGCCAGCAGCCGGGCCGGGACAGTAAATGAAAAACTGTTTTTT
clone size: -; J gene: TRBJ1-3; V gene: TRBV6-5; D gene: -; CDR3 protein: CASRILSGNTIYF; CDR3 DNA: TGTGCCAGCAGGATACTTTCTGGAAACACCATATATTTT
clone size: -; J gene: TRBJ2-7; V gene: TRBV6-5; D gene: TRBD1; CDR3 protein: CASSRGQGGYEQYF; CDR3 DNA: TGTGCCAGCAGCCGCGGACAGGGTGGGTACGAGCAGTACTTC
clone size: -; J gene: TRBJ2-7; V gene: TRBV5-4; D gene: -; CDR3 protein: CASSHTGSSGEQYF; CDR3 DNA: TGTGCCAGCAGCCACACCGGGTCCTCCGGAGAGCAGTACTTC
clone size: -; J gene: TRBJ1-2; V gene: TRBV2; D gene: TRBD1; CDR3 protein: CASSNGQGANYGYTF; CDR3 DNA: TGTGCCAGCAGTAACGGACAGGGAGCTAACTATGGCTACACCTTC
clone size: -; J gene: TRBJ1-6; V gene: TRBV14; D gene: -; CDR3 protein: CASSQVGIWGGSPLHF; CDR3 DNA: TGTGCCAGCAGCCAAGTAGGAATCTGGGGAGGGTCACCCCTCCACTTT
clone size: -; J gene: TRBJ2-1; V gene: TRBV11-3; D gene: -; CDR3 protein: CASSLAHSKQFF; CDR3 DNA: TGTGCCAGCAGCTTAGCCCACAGTAAGCAGTTCTTC
clone size: -; J gene: TRBJ2-7; V gene: TRBV7-9; D gene: -; CDR3 protein: CASSSVLDGGSYEQYF; CDR3 DNA: TGTGCCAGCAGCTCGGTGTTGGACGGGGGCTCCTACGAGCAGTACTTC
clone size: -; J gene: TRBJ1-1; V gene: TRBV3-1/TRBV3-2; D gene: -; CDR3 protein: CASSLRTDLLQAFF; CDR3 DNA: TGTGCCAGCAGCCTACGGACAGACCTACTTCAAGCTTTCTTT
clone size: -; J gene: TRBJ2-4; V gene: TRBV2; D gene: TRBD1; CDR3 protein: CASSRDRENIQYF; CDR3 DNA: TGTGCCAGCAGCCGGGACAGGGAAAACATTCAGTACTTC
clone size: once; J gene: TRBJ1-3; V gene: TRBV19; D gene: -; CDR3 protein: CASSGQASASGNTIYF; CDR3 DNA: TGTGCCAGTAGTGGGCAGGCGTCTGCCTCTGGAAACACCATATATTTT
clone size: -; J gene: TRBJ2-5; V gene: TRBV3-1/TRBV3-2; D gene: -; CDR3 protein: CASSLVGVQGQETQYF; CDR3 DNA: TGTGCCAGCAGCCTGGTCGGTGTGCAGGGCCAAGAGACCCAGTACTTC
clone size: once; J gene: TRBJ2-7; V gene: TRBV18; D gene: TRBD1; CDR3 protein: CASSPKTGTYEQYF; CDR3 DNA: TGTGCCAGCTCCCCAAAGACAGGGACCTACGAGCAGTACTTC
clone size: -; J gene: TRBJ1-5; V gene: TRBV27; D gene: -; CDR3 protein: CASSLFPQTGYTHQPQHF; CDR3 DNA: TGTGCCAGCAGTTTATTCCCCCAGACAGGCTATACACATCAGCCCCAGCATTTT
clone size: -; J gene: TRBJ2-1; V gene: TRBV7-2; D gene: TRBD1; CDR3 protein: CASSRGQPEHEQFF; CDR3 DNA: TGTGCCAGCAGCAGGGGACAGCCAGAGCATGAGCAGTTCTTC
clone size: -; J gene: TRBJ1-2; V gene: TRBV9; D gene: -; CDR3 protein: CASSPDRANYGYTF; CDR3 DNA: TGTGCCAGCAGCCCGGACAGAGCTAACTATGGCTACACCTTC
clone size: -; J gene: TRBJ2-5; V gene: TRBV5-1; D gene: TRBD2; CDR3 protein: CASSPGLAGEETQYF; CDR3 DNA: TGCGCCAGCAGCCCGGGACTAGCGGGAGAAGAGACCCAGTACTTC
clone size: -; J gene: TRBJ2-1; V gene: TRBV5-1; D gene: -; CDR3 protein: CASSTVPGAFTNEQFF; CDR3 DNA: TGCGCCAGCAGCACGGTACCAGGGGCATTTACGAATGAGCAGTTCTTC
clone size: few; J gene: TRBJ1-5; V gene: TRBV6-6; D gene: TRBD1; CDR3 protein: CASSIGQGGQPQHF; CDR3 DNA: TGTGCCAGCAGCATCGGACAGGGAGGTCAGCCCCAGCATTTT
clone size: -; J gene: TRBJ1-2; V gene: TRBV28; D gene: TRBD1; CDR3 protein: CASSRPGRGLYGYTF; CDR3 DNA: TGTGCCAGCAGTCGACCGGGCAGGGGGCTCTATGGCTACACCTTC
clone size: -; J gene: TRBJ2-7; V gene: TRBV5-5; D gene: TRBD2; CDR3 protein: CASSLAAGGYEQYF; CDR3 DNA: TGTGCCAGCAGCTTGGCCGCGGGGGGCTACGAGCAGTACTTC
clone size: -; J gene: TRBJ2-7; V gene: TRBV18; D gene: -; CDR3 protein: CASSPTASSYEQYF; CDR3 DNA: TGTGCCAGCTCACCGACAGCTAGCTCCTACGAGCAGTACTTC
clone size: once; J gene: TRBJ2-1; V gene: TRBV2; D gene: TRBD1; CDR3 protein: CASSDRGKDEQFF; CDR3 DNA: TGTGCCAGCAGTGACAGGGGGAAGGATGAGCAGTTCTTC
clone size: -; J gene: TRBJ2-3; V gene: TRBV6-5; D gene: TRBD2; CDR3 protein: CAVIAGVVTDTQYF; CDR3 DNA: TGTGCCGTTATAGCGGGAGTGGTCACAGATACGCAGTATTTT
clone size: -; J gene: TRBJ2-3; V gene: TRBV5-6; D gene: -; CDR3 protein: CASSLSSGGAVRDTQYF; CDR3 DNA: TGTGCCAGCAGCTTGTCGTCCGGCGGGGCGGTAAGAGATACGCAGTATTTT
clone size: -; J gene: TRBJ2-1; V gene: TRBV27; D gene: TRBD1; CDR3 protein: CASSSSPGTGVYNEQFF; CDR3 DNA: TGTGCCAGCAGTTCGAGTCCCGGGACAGGGGTATACAATGAGCAGTTCTTC
clone size: -; J gene: TRBJ2-4; V gene: TRBV28; D gene: -; CDR3 protein: CAIRDSAKNIQYF; CDR3 DNA: TGTGCCATACGGGACTCGGCCAAAAACATTCAGTACTTC
clone size: -; J gene: TRBJ2-3; V gene: TRBV2; D gene: TRBD2; CDR3 protein: CASSGSGSGDTQYF; CDR3 DNA: TGTGCCAGCAGTGGCAGCGGGAGTGGAGATACGCAGTATTTT
clone size: -; J gene: TRBJ1-5; V gene: TRBV19; D gene: -; CDR3 protein: CASSPSLDLYSNQPQHF; CDR3 DNA: TGTGCCAGTAGTCCTTCCCTAGACCTATATAGCAATCAGCCCCAGCATTTT
clone size: once; J gene: TRBJ1-1; V gene: TRBV4-3; D gene: -; CDR3 protein: CASSQVSLNTEAFF; CDR3 DNA: TGCGCCAGCAGCCAAGTATCCCTGAACACTGAAGCTTTCTTT
clone size: -; J gene: TRBJ2-3; V gene: TRBV2; D gene: TRBD2; CDR3 protein: CASSGQRGPSSTDTQYF; CDR3 DNA: TGTGCCAGCAGTGGCCAGCGGGGGCCATCTAGCACAGATACGCAGTATTTT
clone size: -; J gene: TRBJ2-3; V gene: TRBV30; D gene: TRBD2; CDR3 protein: CACKQGTSGRETQYF; CDR3 DNA: TGTGCCTGCAAACAAGGGACTAGTGGGAGAGAGACGCAGTATTTT
clone size: -; J gene: TRBJ2-7; V gene: TRBV30; D gene: -; CDR3 protein: CAWSVVGGLGYEQYF; CDR3 DNA: TGTGCCTGGAGTGTCGTGGGAGGCTTGGGCTACGAGCAGTACTTC
clone size: -; J gene: TRBJ2-5; V gene: TRBV29-1; D gene: -; CDR3 protein: CSVEDLPGLQETQYF; CDR3 DNA: TGCAGCGTTGAAGATCTTCCTGGGTTACAGGAGACCCAGTACTTC
clone size: -; J gene: TRBJ2-1; V gene: TRBV6-6; D gene: TRBD2; CDR3 protein: CASSWGGSTYNEQFF; CDR3 DNA: TGTGCCAGCAGTTGGGGCGGGAGCACCTACAATGAGCAGTTCTTC
clone size: few; J gene: TRBJ1-2; V gene: TRBV28; D gene: TRBD1; CDR3 protein: CASSSATGYGYTF; CDR3 DNA: TGTGCCAGCAGTTCCGCGACAGGGTATGGCTACACCTTC
clone size: -; J gene: TRBJ2-7; V gene: TRBV9; D gene: -; CDR3 protein: CASSEYSGTPAEQYF; CDR3 DNA: TGTGCCAGCAGCGAATATTCCGGGACACCAGCCGAGCAGTACTTC
clone size: once; J gene: TRBJ2-1; V gene: TRBV27; D gene: -; CDR3 protein: CASSLQSNEQFF; CDR3 DNA: TGTGCCAGCAGTTTACAGTCGAATGAGCAGTTCTTC
clone size: once; J gene: TRBJ2-1; V gene: TRBV5-1; D gene: -; CDR3 protein: CASSLNPTANNEQFF; CDR3 DNA: TGCGCCAGCAGCTTGAATCCGACAGCAAACAATGAGCAGTTCTTC
clone size: -; J gene: TRBJ2-1; V gene: TRBV19; D gene: -; CDR3 protein: CATLSGQNNEQFF; CDR3 DNA: TGTGCCACTCTCTCAGGGCAAAACAATGAGCAGTTCTTC
clone size: -; J gene: TRBJ1-2; V gene: TRBV5-1; D gene: TRBD1; CDR3 protein: CASSPTGEYGYGYTF; CDR3 DNA: TGCGCCAGCAGCCCGACAGGGGAGTATGGGTATGGCTACACCTTC
clone size: -; J gene: TRBJ1-1; V gene: TRBV29-1; D gene: -; CDR3 protein: CSVRGNTEAFF; CDR3 DNA: TGCAGCGTTCGGGGGAACACTGAAGCTTTCTTT